The T cell receptor beta chain described here comes from a study of blood T cell repertoires in COVID-19. Study-wide background: Both acute and convalescent COVID-19 samples were obtained from the United States, Italy and Spain. Sample material is recorded as cDNA or gDNA derived from T cells, B-cell-depleted T cells, or PBMCs.

CDR3 size: 15 residues. V shed 5 bases, J shed 1 base, and the junction held 3 bases outside the gene matches. Germline CDR1 SNHLY, CDR2 FYNNEI. Original processing notes: Amplification of reference gene primers was used by the study to estimate nucleated cell counts. Using immunoSEQ multiplex PCR, the repertoire was profiled, and TCRdb retains in-frame clones only, with some absent. V, J and clone size are taken as reported in that table, and D and trimming were inferred from the DNA itself. The sample contains about 330,000 clones, approximately 87% of which appear only once. The sample comprised peripheral blood. V and J are TRBV2 and TRBJ1-5; 9 nucleotides align to TRBD1. The clonotype was recovered from a woman aged 50 to 65 with active or convalescent COVID-19. This CDR3 is CASSLDRGSNQPQHF. CDR3 sequence (DNA): TGTGCCAGCAGTTTGGACAGGGGAAGCAATCAGCCCCAGCATTTT.